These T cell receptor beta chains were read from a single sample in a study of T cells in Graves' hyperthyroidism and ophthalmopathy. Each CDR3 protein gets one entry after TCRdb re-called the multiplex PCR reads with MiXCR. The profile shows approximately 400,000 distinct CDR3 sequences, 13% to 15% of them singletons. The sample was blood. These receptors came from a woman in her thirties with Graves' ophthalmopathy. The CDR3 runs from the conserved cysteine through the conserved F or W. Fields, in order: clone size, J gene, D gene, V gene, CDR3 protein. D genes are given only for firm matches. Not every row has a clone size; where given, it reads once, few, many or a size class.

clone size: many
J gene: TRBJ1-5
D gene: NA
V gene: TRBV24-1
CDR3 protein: CATSRDSNQPQHF

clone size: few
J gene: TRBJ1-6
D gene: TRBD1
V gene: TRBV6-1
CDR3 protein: CASSGSRDRGRSPLHF

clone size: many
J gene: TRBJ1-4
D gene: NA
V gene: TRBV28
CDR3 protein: CAARPTAGALNEKLFF

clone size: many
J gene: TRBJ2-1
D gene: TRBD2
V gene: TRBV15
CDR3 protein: CATSRDMAGGPTEQFF

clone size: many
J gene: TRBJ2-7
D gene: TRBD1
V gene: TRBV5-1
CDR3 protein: CASSYSPGTEEQYF

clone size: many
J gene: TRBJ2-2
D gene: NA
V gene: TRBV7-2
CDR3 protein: CASSSYRTISAGELFF

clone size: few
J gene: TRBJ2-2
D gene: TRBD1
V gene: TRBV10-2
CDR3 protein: CASRDRGAGELFF

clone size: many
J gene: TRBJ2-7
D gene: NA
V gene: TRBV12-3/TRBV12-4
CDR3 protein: CASSLYTIWEQYF

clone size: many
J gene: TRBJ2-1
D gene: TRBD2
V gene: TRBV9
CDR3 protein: CASSVGGTSGNEQFF

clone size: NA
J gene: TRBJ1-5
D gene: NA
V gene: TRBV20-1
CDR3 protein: CSARDRGSYGQPQHF

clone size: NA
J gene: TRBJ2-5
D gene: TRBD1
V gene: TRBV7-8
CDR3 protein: CASTKGQVLGLAQYF

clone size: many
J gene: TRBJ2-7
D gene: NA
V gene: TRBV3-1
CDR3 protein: CASSLKRGHPHEQYF

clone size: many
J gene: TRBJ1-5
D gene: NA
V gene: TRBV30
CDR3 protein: CRKSGVNQPQHF

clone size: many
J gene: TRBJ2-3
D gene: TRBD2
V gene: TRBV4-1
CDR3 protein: CASSQAGTSGRTTDTQYF

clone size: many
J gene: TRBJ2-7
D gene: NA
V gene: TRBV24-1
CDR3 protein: CATSDWTKDEQYF

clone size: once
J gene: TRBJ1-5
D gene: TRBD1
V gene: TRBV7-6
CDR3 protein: CASSLAAGQGNLRNQPQHF

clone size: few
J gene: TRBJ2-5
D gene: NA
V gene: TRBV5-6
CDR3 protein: CASSFASAETQYF

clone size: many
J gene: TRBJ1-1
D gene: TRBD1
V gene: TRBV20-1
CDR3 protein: CSAEAWGTGLRNTEAFF

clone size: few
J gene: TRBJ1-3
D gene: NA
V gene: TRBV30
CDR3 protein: CAWSERGARGNTIYF

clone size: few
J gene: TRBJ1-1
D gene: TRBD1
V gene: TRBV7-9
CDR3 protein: CASSPGTGVISGNTEAFF

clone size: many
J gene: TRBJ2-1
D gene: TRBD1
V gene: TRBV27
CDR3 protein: CASSLEGALVDEQFF

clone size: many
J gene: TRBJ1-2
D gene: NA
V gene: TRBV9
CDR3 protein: CASSASGEWDYGYTF

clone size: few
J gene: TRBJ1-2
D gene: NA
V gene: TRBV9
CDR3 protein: CASSARDIAWGYTF

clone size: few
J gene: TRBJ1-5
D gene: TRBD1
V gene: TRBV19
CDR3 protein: CASSIYGQGNQPQHF

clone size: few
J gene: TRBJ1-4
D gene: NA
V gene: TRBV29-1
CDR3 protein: CSVETRGKATNEKLFF

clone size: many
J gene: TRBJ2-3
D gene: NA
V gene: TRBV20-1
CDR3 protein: CSARRGRTGPDRFDTQYF

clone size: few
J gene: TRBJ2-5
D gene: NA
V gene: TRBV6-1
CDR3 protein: CASTAAGAETQYF

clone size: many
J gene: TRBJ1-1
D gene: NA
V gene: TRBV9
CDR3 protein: CASSVGARVVRGDDTEAFF

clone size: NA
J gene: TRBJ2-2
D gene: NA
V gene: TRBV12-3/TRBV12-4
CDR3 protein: CASSKAYGELFF

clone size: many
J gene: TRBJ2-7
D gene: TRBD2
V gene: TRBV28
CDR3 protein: CASSWSGGALEQYF